The TCR beta chain under discussion was sequenced for a study of cytomegalovirus exposure and HLA in healthy donors. Study-wide context: A previous analysis identified 95 million to 120 million unique TCR beta sequences derived from around 200 million T cells. Study-wide results and limits: The authors excluded some V segments, including TRBV6-2 and TRBV6-3, as indistinguishable. Looking again later, the authors saw that most CMV-associated TCR beta chains seemed HLA-restricted.

PCR primers comprised 60 Vbeta and 13 Jbeta primers. The protocol was immunoSEQ multiplex PCR, while the TCRdb copy is restricted to in-frame clones and leaves out a portion. The sample lists 150,000 to 200,000 clones, roughly four fifths occurring once. Regarding this clone: What it binds is unknown.

V shed 4 bases and J 0 bases; nucleotides not matched to a gene: 6. Germline V lookup: CDR1 MNHEY, CDR2 SVGAGI. This CDR3 is built from 16 residues. Sequencing used PBMCs. The chain has TRBV6-5 and TRBJ2-1, with TRBD2 matching over 7 bases. This clonotype was sampled from a man in his fifties in good health and CMV-seronegative. In DNA, the CDR3 is TGTGCCAGCAGTTCAAGGATAGCGGGCTCCTACAATGAGCAGTTCTTC. It translates to CASSSRIAGSYNEQFF.